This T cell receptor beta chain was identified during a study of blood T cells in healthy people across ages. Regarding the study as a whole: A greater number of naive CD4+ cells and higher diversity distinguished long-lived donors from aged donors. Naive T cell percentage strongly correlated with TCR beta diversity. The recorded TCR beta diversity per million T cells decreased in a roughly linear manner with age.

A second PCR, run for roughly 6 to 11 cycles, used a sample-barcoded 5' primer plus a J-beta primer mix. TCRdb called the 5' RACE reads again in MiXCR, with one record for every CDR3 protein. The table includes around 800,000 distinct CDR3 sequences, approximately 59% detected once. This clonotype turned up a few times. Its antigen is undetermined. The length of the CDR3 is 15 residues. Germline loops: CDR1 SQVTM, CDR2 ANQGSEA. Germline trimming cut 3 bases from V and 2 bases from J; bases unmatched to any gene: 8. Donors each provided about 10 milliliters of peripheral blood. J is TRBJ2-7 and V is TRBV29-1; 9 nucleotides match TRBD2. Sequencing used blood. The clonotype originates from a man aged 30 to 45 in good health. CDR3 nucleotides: TGCAGCGTTGACGTCGGTAGCGGGGGTGCCTACGAGCAGTACTTC. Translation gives CSVDVGSGGAYEQYF.